Sequencing of this T cell receptor beta chain was carried out in a study of control samples from healthy donors and cancer patients. Per germline, CDR1 SNHLY and CDR2 FYNNEI. V lost 7 bases to trimming and J lost 4 bases, with 13 bases between them. The CDR3 loop spans 13 amino acids. Sequenced by immunoSEQ multiplex PCR; TCRdb stores in-frame clones only, minus some. This sample has about 160,000 clones, with roughly 95% found just once. This chain joins TRBV2 and TRBJ1-1; D is uncertain. This receptor was taken from a woman in her thirties in good health. Sequencing used blood. CDR3 amino acids: CASNSEPGTEAFF. CDR3 bases: TGTGCCAGCAATTCCGAGCCGGGCACTGAAGCTTTCTTT.